This TCR beta chain originates from a study of T-cell reconstitution after alpha-beta-depleted transplantation in children listed by TCRdb under 2016. Study-level background: The study quantitatively tracked T-cell immune reconstitution after TCRalphabeta/CD19-depleted allogeneic hematopoietic cell transplantation in children using TCR repertoire profiling.

The treatment or condition label of this sample denotes: allogeneic hematopoietic cell transplantation with graft depleted of TCRalphabeta T cells and CD19 B cells. The transplant recipients were children given TCRalphabeta/CD19-depleted allogeneic hematopoietic cell grafts. The CDR3 sequence holds 16 residues, the cysteine and phenylalanine included. Kept here is only the CDR3 DNA, which spans 48 bases and is read in frame from base 1. The germline V gene encodes CDR1 SGDLS and CDR2 YYNGEE. Cut back by 0 bases and 0 bases, the V and J ends lie 7 bases apart. The full study reports these points: The frequencies of hyperexpanded clones fell over the following months, and after one year, T-cell counts and TCRbeta diversity were mostly attributed to newly produced T cells. The apparently early recovery of alphabetaT-cell counts about two months after transplant reportedly depended on only several hundred rapidly expanded clones that came from non-depleted graft cells. In some patients, high TCRbeta diversity at day 60 was attributed to recipient T cells and intrathymic progenitors that had survived conditioning.

The library was prepared using PCR. The sequencer listed for this sample is Illumina HiSeq 2500. TCR library preparation used molecular barcoding, with unique molecular identifiers applied to normalize quantification of the TCRbeta repertoire. Using fastp at Q25 and MiXCR, TCRdb reprocessed the public reads and kept productive beta chains. CDR3 protein duplicates are merged, each entry listing the most common genes and DNA. The sample yields 300,000 to 350,000 distinct CDR3 sequences; roughly 15% were counted once. About 41% of the sample is held by the ten biggest clonotypes. In the case of this clonotype: What this receptor recognizes is not known. No base-level quality is on record; no much larger clone is a single base apart.

The sequences come from PBMCs, mostly from graft donor cells, collected 360 days after TCRalphabeta/CD19-depleted stem cell transplant. This TCR derives from a male patient between 2 and 15 years old who had a stem cell transplant for acute lymphoblastic leukemia, so the T cells may come from the graft donor. The chain employs TRBV9 and TRBJ2-6, with the D gene uncertain. The bases read TGTGCCAGCAGCGTAGTCCCAGCCTCTGGGGCCAACGTCCTGACTTTC. The resulting protein is CASSVVPASGANVLTF.